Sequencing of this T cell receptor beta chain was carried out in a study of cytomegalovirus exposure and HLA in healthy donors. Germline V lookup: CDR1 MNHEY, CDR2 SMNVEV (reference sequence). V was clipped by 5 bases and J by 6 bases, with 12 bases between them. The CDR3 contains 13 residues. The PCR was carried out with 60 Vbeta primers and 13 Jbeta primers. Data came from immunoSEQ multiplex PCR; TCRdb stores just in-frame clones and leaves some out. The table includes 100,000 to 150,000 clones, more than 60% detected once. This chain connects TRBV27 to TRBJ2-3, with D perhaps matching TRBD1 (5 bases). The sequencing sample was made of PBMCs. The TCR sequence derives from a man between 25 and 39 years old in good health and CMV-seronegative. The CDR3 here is CASSPLNRDTQYF. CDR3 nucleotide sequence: TGTGCCAGCAGTCCACTGAACAGGGATACGCAGTATTTT.